Listed below are T cell receptor beta chains from one sample, sequenced in a study of cytomegalovirus exposure and HLA in healthy donors. TCRdb's table, derived via immunoSEQ multiplex PCR, lists solely in-frame clones and lacks some. The sample shows under 250,000 clones, less than 85% of them seen only once. Sequences were obtained from PBMCs. These receptors all stem from a man aged 18-30 years in good health and CMV-seronegative. The CDR3 runs from the conserved cysteine through the conserved F or W. Each record gives: V gene, J gene, clone size, D gene, CDR3 protein, CDR3 DNA. D genes are given only for firm matches. Size is omitted from some rows. Given values are once, few, many or a class for expanded clones.

v_gene: TRBV6-6; j_gene: TRBJ2-1; abundance: -; d_gene: -; CDR3aa: CASSYSKGNEQFF; CDR3nt: TGTGCCAGCAGTTACTCGAAGGGGAATGAGCAGTTCTTC
v_gene: TRBV6-1; j_gene: TRBJ2-3; abundance: -; d_gene: TRBD1; CDR3aa: CAGRQGARDTQYF; CDR3nt: TGTGCCGGACGACAGGGAGCAAGAGATACGCAGTATTTT
v_gene: TRBV11-1; j_gene: TRBJ2-7; abundance: -; d_gene: TRBD2; CDR3aa: CASSPGLAGAREQYF; CDR3nt: TGTGCCAGCAGCCCTGGACTAGCGGGAGCACGCGAGCAGTACTTC
v_gene: TRBV4-1; j_gene: TRBJ2-7; abundance: -; d_gene: TRBD1; CDR3aa: CASSQAGGAYEQYF; CDR3nt: TGCGCCAGCAGCCAGGCAGGGGGCGCATACGAGCAGTACTTC
v_gene: TRBV28; j_gene: TRBJ2-1; abundance: -; d_gene: TRBD1; CDR3aa: CASTPWGTGYNEQFF; CDR3nt: TGTGCCAGCACTCCATGGGGGACAGGGTACAATGAGCAGTTCTTC
v_gene: TRBV5-1; j_gene: TRBJ2-7; abundance: -; d_gene: TRBD2; CDR3aa: CASSFSTGLAGLRSAYEQYF; CDR3nt: TGCGCCAGCAGTTTTTCCACCGGACTAGCGGGACTTCGATCTGCCTACGAGCAGTACTTC
v_gene: TRBV27; j_gene: TRBJ2-5; abundance: once; d_gene: -; CDR3aa: CASSVVETQYF; CDR3nt: TGTGCCAGCAGTGTAGTCGAGACCCAGTACTTC
v_gene: TRBV15; j_gene: TRBJ2-5; abundance: once; d_gene: TRBD1; CDR3aa: CATSRGTGETQYF; CDR3nt: TGTGCCACCAGCAGAGGGACAGGGGAGACCCAGTACTTC
v_gene: TRBV5-4; j_gene: TRBJ1-2; abundance: once; d_gene: TRBD1; CDR3aa: CASSLAGGVYGYTF; CDR3nt: TGTGCCAGCAGCTTGGCAGGGGGCGTCTATGGCTACACCTTC
v_gene: TRBV28; j_gene: TRBJ2-1; abundance: -; d_gene: TRBD2; CDR3aa: CASSLWASGSYNEQFF; CDR3nt: TGTGCCAGCAGTTTATGGGCTAGCGGGTCCTACAATGAGCAGTTCTTC
v_gene: TRBV21-1; j_gene: TRBJ2-5; abundance: few; d_gene: -; CDR3aa: CASTPGHPRETQYF; CDR3nt: TGTGCCAGCACCCCGGGACACCCTCGAGAGACCCAGTACTTC
v_gene: TRBV28; j_gene: TRBJ2-7; abundance: -; d_gene: -; CDR3aa: CASSAGTIPYEQYF; CDR3nt: TGTGCCAGCAGTGCCGGGACAATTCCCTACGAGCAGTACTTC
v_gene: TRBV11-3; j_gene: TRBJ1-5; abundance: -; d_gene: -; CDR3aa: CASSLDLRVKRLYSNQPQHF; CDR3nt: TGTGCCAGCAGCTTAGATCTACGGGTGAAGCGTCTATATAGCAATCAGCCCCAGCATTTT
v_gene: TRBV4-1; j_gene: TRBJ1-2; abundance: -; d_gene: -; CDR3aa: CASSQLARGYGYTF; CDR3nt: TGCGCCAGCAGCCAACTCGCCCGGGGCTATGGCTACACCTTC
v_gene: TRBV5-4; j_gene: TRBJ2-2; abundance: -; d_gene: TRBD2; CDR3aa: CASSPGGTGNTGELFF; CDR3nt: TGTGCCAGCAGCCCGGGGGGAACAGGGAACACCGGGGAGCTGTTTTTT
v_gene: TRBV30; j_gene: TRBJ1-5; abundance: -; d_gene: TRBD1; CDR3aa: CAWSSKTGGAGKPQHF; CDR3nt: TGTGCCTGGAGTTCAAAAACAGGGGGCGCTGGGAAACCCCAGCATTTT
v_gene: TRBV7-3; j_gene: TRBJ2-3; abundance: -; d_gene: TRBD2; CDR3aa: CASSLGLAGEGDTQYF; CDR3nt: TGTGCCAGCAGCTTAGGACTAGCGGGAGAGGGGGATACGCAGTATTTT
v_gene: TRBV28; j_gene: TRBJ2-5; abundance: -; d_gene: TRBD1; CDR3aa: CASSLQGAKTQYF; CDR3nt: TGTGCCAGCAGTTTACAGGGGGCTAAGACCCAGTACTTC
v_gene: TRBV13; j_gene: TRBJ2-5; abundance: -; d_gene: TRBD2; CDR3aa: CASTPGLAGEETQYF; CDR3nt: TGTGCCAGCACCCCGGGACTAGCGGGAGAAGAGACCCAGTACTTC
v_gene: TRBV27; j_gene: TRBJ2-1; abundance: once; d_gene: TRBD2; CDR3aa: CASSPMAGGTYNEQFF; CDR3nt: TGTGCCAGCAGCCCCATGGCGGGAGGGACCTACAATGAGCAGTTCTTC
v_gene: TRBV27; j_gene: TRBJ2-3; abundance: -; d_gene: -; CDR3aa: CASSFRSDTQYF; CDR3nt: TGTGCCAGCAGTTTTAGATCAGATACGCAGTATTTT
v_gene: TRBV2; j_gene: TRBJ1-1; abundance: few; d_gene: -; CDR3aa: CASRPDRTVFTEAFF; CDR3nt: TGTGCCAGCAGGCCTGACAGGACGGTGTTCACTGAAGCTTTCTTT